This TCR beta chain was sequenced for a study of vaccination and CD4 T cells after COVID-19. Study-level background: The convalescent group had six males, four females, seven Caucasians, two Asians, one multiracial. Sampling that followed vaccination took place a median about 71 days after dose two, within a range of 14 to 241. The authors used overlapping spike peptides from SARS-CoV-2, HCoV-NL63, HCoV-OC43 and HCoV-229E to stimulate cells.

Germline V gene lookup returns CDR1 SGHTA and CDR2 FQGNSA. CDR3 size: 13 residues. V was cut by 5 bases and J by 0 bases, with 7 bases left in between. Note on this clonotype: Antigen: not known.

Specified treatment: approximately nine-day PBMC culture with coronavirus spike peptide pools or control peptides (ViraFEST assay). ViraFEST enlarged antigen-specific T cell populations with peptide pools and afterwards sequenced TCRs. CD4+ T cells that had been cultured provided DNA sequenced with the Oncomine TCR Beta short-read assay. In TCRdb, the PCR reads were re-called with MiXCR into one record per CDR3 protein. Of 10,000 or so distinct CDR3 sequences in the sample, around half are singletons; the top ten hold 30%. This sequence joins TRBV7-2 and TRBJ1-2; D is possibly TRBD1 (5 bases). This TCR was recovered from a human donor who had recovered from COVID-19. Input material: CD4+ T cells from blood, cultured in vitro. CDR3 protein: CASSQDTNYGYTF. The CDR3 region has the DNA TGTGCCAGCAGCCAGGACACTAACTATGGCTACACCTTC.